Each of the 3 T cell receptor beta chains below was sequenced from the same sample in a study of shared clonotypes between healthy human individuals. Data came from immunoSEQ multiplex PCR; TCRdb stores just in-frame clones and leaves some out. The sample includes approximately 350,000 clones, about 96% seen only once; the top ten take around 0.3%. Sequencing was performed on memory CD8+ T cells sorted from blood. Subset indicated: CD45RO+ cells pooled with CCR7-negative TemRA cells. All receptors derive from a man aged 25-45 years in good health.

The V call is TRBV30, the J call TRBJ1-4, with 10 nucleotides matching TRBD1. The V gene end was trimmed by 3 bases and the J gene end by 8 bases; junction bases not matched to a gene: 12. From germline, CDR1 is GTSNPN and CDR2 SVGIG (reference sequence). The CDR3 consists of 16 residues. CDR3 residues: CAWRALMRTGGEKLFF. The CDR3 DNA reads TGTGCCTGGAGGGCACTGATGAGGACAGGGGGGGAAAAACTGTTTTTT.

This clone was recorded once. For the CDR3, the DNA is TGTGCCAGCGACTCAGGGGCCAGCAATCAGCCCCAGCATTTT. The encoded protein is CASDSGASNQPQHF. The chain recombines TRBV18 with TRBJ1-5, with D possibly being TRBD1 (6 bases). Germline CDR1 and CDR2: KGHSH and LQKENI. V lost 8 bases and J lost 1, with 12 bases in between. The length of the CDR3 is 14 residues.

This clone was counted once. This chain uses TRBV11-2 with TRBJ1-3, with D hard to call. Trimming stripped 5 bases from V and 0 bases from J, with 5 bases between. Per the germline V gene, CDR1 is SGHAT and CDR2 is FQNNGV. This CDR3 is built from 13 residues. Written as DNA, the CDR3 is TGTGCCAGCAGCCCGAGCTCTGGAAACACCATATATTTT. This encodes CASSPSSGNTIYF.